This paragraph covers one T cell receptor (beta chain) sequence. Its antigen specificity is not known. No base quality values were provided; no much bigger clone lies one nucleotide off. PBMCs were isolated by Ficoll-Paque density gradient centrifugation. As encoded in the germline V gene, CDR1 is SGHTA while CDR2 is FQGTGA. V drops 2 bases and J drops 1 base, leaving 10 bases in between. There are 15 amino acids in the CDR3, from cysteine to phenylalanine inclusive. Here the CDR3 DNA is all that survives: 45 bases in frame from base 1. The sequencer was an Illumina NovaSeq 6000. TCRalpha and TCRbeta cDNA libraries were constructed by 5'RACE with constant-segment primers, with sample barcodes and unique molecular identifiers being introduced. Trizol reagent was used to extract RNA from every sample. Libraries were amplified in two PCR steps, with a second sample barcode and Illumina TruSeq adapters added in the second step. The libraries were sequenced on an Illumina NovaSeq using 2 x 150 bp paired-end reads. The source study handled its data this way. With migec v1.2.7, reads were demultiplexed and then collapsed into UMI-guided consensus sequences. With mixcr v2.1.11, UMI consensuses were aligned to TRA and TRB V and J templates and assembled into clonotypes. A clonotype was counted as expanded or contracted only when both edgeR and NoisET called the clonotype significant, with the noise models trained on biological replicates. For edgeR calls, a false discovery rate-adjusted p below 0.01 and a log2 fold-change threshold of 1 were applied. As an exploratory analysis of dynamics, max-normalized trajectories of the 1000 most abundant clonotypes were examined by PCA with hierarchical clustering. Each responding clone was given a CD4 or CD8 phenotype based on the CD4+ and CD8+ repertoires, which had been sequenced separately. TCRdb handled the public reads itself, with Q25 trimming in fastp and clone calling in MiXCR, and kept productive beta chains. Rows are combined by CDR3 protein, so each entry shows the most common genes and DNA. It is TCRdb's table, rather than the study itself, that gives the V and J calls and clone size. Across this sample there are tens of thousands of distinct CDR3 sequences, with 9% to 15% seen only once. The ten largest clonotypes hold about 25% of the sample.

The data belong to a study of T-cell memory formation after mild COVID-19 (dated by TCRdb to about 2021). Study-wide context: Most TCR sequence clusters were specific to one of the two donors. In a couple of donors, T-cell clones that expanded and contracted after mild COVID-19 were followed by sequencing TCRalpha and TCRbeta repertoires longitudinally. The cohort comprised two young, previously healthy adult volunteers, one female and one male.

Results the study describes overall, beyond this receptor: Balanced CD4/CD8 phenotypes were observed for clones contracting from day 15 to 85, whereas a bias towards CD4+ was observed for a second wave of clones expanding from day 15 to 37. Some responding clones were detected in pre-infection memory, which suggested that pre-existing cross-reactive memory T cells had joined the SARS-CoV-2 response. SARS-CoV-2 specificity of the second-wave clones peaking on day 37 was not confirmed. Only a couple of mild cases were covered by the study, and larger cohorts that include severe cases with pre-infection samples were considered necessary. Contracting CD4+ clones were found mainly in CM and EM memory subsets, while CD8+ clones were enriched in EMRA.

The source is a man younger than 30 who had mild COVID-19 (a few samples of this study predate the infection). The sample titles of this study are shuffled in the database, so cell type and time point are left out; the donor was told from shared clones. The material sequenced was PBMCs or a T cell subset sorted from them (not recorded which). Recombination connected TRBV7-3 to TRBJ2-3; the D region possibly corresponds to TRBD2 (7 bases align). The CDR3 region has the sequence CASSLYGGRTDTQYF. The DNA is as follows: TGTGCCAGCAGCTTATACGGGGGGCGCACAGATACGCAGTATTTT.